Listed below are T cell receptor beta chains from one sample, sequenced in a study of identical twins. TCRdb reanalysed the 5' RACE reads using MiXCR and keeps one entry per CDR3 protein. The sample shows around 250,000 distinct CDR3 sequences, 6% to 7% of them seen only once. These data also formed part of another study, on T cells expressing NK-cell markers.

The sample comprised CD8+ T cells sorted from blood. These receptors all come from a woman between 18 and 30 years old in good health. Each CDR3 is given without its conserved first and last residue. The order of the fields is D gene, J gene, V gene, CDR3 protein. The D gene is left open where the match is weak.

>NA|TRBJ2-1|TRBV11-2
ASRDLGGGRGDEQF
>TRBD1|TRBJ1-2|TRBV27
ASSFDRANYGYT
>TRBD2|TRBJ2-5|TRBV7-9
ASSSISGLGETQY
>NA|TRBJ1-2|TRBV10-2
ASSESGGLGGYT
>NA|TRBJ2-2|TRBV5-1
ASRLGPVNTGELF
>NA|TRBJ2-2|TRBV5-1
ASSLLGELF
>TRBD2|TRBJ2-1|TRBV20-1
SATAGTIYNEQF
>NA|TRBJ2-3|TRBV12-3/TRBV12-4
ASSSTGTATDTQY
>NA|TRBJ2-1|TRBV4-3
ASSQDPASYNEQF
>TRBD2|TRBJ2-1|TRBV5-5
ASSLGSGRSDEQF
>NA|TRBJ2-2|TRBV9
ASSAPVTGELF